In its sample, the clone carrying this TCR beta chain was seen many times. Its antigen is still unknown. Noted time point: newly diagnosed GD, antithyroid drugs for less than 3 months. Isolated PBMC RNA provided the starting material for the TCR library. This sample is part of a study of regulatory T cells in long-lasting Graves disease. Study at large: Those Graves' patients who were newly diagnosed had been on antithyroid drugs under 3 months. Study-wide findings and caveats: Patients whose Graves' disease persisted exhibited lower TCR diversity than those newly diagnosed. There were preferences for TRBV28, TRBJ1-2 and TRBJ2-5 in persistent disease.

V lost 1 base, J lost 8 bases, and 17 bases lay in between. Germline lookup yields CDR1 MNHEY and CDR2 SMNVEV (reference sequence). The CDR3 is 15 residues long. Sequencing libraries for TCR beta were prepared with iRepertoire HTBI primers and Arm-PCR of CDR3 regions. TCRdb reprocessed the multiplex PCR reads with MiXCR, giving one entry per CDR3 protein. The sample has about 380,000 distinct CDR3 sequences, 15% seen once; the top ten hold 22%. The input for sequencing was peripheral blood mononuclear cells (PBMCs), taken at new diagnosis, from a patient treated with antithyroid drugs. The chain joins TRBV27 to TRBJ1-2, with TRBD1 as a possible D gene (5 bases). The origin of this receptor is a female donor with Graves disease. This CDR3 is CASSLYPREGNGYTF. CDR3 coding DNA: TGTGCCAGCAGTTTATATCCCCGAGAGGGGAACGGCTACACCTTC.